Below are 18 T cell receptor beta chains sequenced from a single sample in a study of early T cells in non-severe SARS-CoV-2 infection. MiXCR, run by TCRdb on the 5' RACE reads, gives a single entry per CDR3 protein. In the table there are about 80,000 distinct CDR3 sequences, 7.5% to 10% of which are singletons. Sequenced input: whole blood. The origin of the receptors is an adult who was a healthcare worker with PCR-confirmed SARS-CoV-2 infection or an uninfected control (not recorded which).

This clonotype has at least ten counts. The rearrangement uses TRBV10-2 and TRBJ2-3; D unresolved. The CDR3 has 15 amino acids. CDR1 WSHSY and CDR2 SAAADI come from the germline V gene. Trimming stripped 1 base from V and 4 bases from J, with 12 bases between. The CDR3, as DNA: TGCGCCAGCAGTGAGTGTCACACCGAGGCAGATACGCAGTATTTT. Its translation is CASSECHTEADTQYF.

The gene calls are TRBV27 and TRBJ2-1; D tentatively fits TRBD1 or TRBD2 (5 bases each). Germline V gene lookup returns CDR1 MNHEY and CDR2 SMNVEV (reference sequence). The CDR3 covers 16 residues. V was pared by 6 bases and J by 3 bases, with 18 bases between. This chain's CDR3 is CASSKRDGAFYNEQFF. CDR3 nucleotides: TGTGCCAGCAGCAAGAGGGACGGCGCTTTCTACAATGAGCAGTTCTTC.

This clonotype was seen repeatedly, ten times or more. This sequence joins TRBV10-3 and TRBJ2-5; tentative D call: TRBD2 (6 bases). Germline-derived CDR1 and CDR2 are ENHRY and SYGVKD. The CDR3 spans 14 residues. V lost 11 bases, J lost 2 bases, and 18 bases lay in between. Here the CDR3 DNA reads TGTGCCGTCGGCATGATGGGGGGACAAGAGACCCAGTACTTC. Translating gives CAVGMMGGQETQYF.

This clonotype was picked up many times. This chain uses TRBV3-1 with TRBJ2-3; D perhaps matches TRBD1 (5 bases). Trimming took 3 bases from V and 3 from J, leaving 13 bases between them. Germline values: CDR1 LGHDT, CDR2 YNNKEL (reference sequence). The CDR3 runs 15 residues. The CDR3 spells CASSQELQGTDTQYF. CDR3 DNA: TGTGCCAGCAGCCAGGAACTTCAGGGAACAGATACGCAGTATTTT.

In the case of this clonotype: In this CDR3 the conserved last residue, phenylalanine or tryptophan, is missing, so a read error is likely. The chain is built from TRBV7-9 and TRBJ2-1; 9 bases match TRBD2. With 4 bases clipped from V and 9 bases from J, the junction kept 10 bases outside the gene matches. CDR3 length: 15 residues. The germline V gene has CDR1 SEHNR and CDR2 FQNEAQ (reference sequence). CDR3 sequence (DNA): TGTGCCAGCAGCTGGACTAGCGCGTACAATAGTGAGCAGTTCCTC. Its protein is CASSWTSAYNSEQFL.

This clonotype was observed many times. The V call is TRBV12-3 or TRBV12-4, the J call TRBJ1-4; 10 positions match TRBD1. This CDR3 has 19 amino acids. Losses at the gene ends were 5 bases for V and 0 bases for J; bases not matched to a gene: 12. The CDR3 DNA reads TGTGCCAGCAGTGGCCCACGGGACAGGGGATCCTCAACTAATGAAAAACTGTTTTTT. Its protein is CASSGPRDRGSSTNEKLFF.

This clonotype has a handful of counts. The CDR3 DNA is TGTGCCGAGGGACATAAGAATTCACCCCTCCACTTT. It specifies CAEGHKNSPLHF. This chain uses TRBV30 with TRBJ1-6; D is possibly TRBD1 (6 bases). The CDR3 loop spans 12 amino acids. Germline V gives CDR1 GTSNPN, CDR2 SVGIG (reference sequence). Trimming removed 8 bases from V and 7 bases from J, with 12 bases in between.

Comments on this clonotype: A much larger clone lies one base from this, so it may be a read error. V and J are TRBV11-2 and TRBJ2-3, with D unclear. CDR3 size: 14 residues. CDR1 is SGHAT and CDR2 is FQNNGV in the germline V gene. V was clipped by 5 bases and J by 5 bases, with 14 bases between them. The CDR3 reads CASSLTPLGDTQYF. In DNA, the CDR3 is TGTGCCAGCAGCCTGACTCCTCTGGGAGATACGCAGTATTTT.

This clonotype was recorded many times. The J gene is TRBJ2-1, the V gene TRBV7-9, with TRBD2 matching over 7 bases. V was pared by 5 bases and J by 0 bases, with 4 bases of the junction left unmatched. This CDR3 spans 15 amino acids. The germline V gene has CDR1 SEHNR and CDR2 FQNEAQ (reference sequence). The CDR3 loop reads CASSQGLSSYNEQFF. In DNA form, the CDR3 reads TGTGCCAGCAGCCAGGGACTAAGCTCCTACAATGAGCAGTTCTTC. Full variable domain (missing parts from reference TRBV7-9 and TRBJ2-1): DTGVSQNPRHKITKRGQNVTFRCDPISEHNRLYWYRQTLGQGPEFLTYFQNEAQLEKSRLLSDRFSAERPKGSFSTLEIQRTEQGDSAMYLCASSQGLSSYNEQFFGPGTRLTVL.

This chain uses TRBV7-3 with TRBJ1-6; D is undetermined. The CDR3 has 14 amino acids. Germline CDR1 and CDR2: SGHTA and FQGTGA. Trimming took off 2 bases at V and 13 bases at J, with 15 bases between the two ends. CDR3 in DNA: TGTGCCAGCAGCTTACGACGGGAAAACGGTCCCCTCCACTTT. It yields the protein CASSLRRENGPLHF.

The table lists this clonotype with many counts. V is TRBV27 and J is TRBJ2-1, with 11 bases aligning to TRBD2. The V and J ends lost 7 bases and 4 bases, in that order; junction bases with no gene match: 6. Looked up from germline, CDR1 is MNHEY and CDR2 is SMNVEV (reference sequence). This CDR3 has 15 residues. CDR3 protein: CASNRGTSGYNEQFF. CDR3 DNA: TGTGCCAGCAACCGCGGGACTAGCGGATACAATGAGCAGTTCTTC.

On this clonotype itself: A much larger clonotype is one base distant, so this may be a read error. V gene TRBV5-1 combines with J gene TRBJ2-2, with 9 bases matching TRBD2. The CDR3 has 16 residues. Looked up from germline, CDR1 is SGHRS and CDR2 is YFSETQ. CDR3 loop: CASSLDLAGVAGELYF. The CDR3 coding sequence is TGCGCCAGCAGCCTAGACTTAGCGGGAGTGGCCGGGGAGCTGTATTTT.

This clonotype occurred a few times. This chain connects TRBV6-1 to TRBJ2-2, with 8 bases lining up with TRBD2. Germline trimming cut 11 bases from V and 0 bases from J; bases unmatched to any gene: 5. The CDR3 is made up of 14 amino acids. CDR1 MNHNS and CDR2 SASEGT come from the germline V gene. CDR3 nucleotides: TGTGCCGTCGGGAGGGTCCCGAACACCGGGGAGCTGTTTTTT. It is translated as CAVGRVPNTGELFF.

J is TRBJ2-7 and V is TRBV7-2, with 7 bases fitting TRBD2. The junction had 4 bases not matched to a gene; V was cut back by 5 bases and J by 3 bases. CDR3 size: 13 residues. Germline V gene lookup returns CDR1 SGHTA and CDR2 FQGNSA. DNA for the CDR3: TGTGCCAGCAGCCAAGCGGGGCGCTACGAGCAGTACTTC. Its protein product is CASSQAGRYEQYF.

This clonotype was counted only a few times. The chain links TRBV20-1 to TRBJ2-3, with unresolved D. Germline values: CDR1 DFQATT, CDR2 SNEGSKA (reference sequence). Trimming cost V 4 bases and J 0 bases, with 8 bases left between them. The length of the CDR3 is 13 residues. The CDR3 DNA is TGCAGTGCTATTAGGGAAAGCACAGATACGCAGTATTTT. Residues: CSAIRESTDTQYF.

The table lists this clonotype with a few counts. The CDR3 region has the DNA TGTGCCAGCAGTGACTGGCCTGAGCACTATGGCTACACCTTC. Protein: CASSDWPEHYGYTF. V and J are TRBV25-1 and TRBJ1-2; D call uncertain. The V end lost 3 bases, the J end lost 3 bases, and 11 bases lay between the germline ends. This CDR3 spans 14 amino acids. Germline CDR1 and CDR2: MGHDK and SYGVNS.

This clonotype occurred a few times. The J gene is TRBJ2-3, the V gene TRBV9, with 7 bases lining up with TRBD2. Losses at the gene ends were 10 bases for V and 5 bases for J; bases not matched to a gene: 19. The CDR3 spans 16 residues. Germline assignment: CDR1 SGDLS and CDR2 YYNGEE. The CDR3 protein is CALLRYRDYRGDTQYF. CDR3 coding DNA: TGTGCCCTTCTAAGATACCGGGACTATCGGGGAGATACGCAGTATTTT.

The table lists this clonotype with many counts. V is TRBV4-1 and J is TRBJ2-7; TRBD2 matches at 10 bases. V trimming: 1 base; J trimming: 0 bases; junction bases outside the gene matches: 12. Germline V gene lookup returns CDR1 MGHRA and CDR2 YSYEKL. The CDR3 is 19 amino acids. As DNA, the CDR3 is TGCGCCAGCAGCCAAGCCGGGACTAGCGACCACCACAGCTCCTACGAGCAGTACTTC. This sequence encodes CASSQAGTSDHHSSYEQYF.